This is a list of T cell receptor beta chains from one sample in a study of blood T cells in healthy people across ages. In TCRdb, the 5' RACE reads were re-called with MiXCR into one record per CDR3 protein. The table records about 580,000 distinct CDR3 sequences, roughly 48% of them present only once. Sequencing used blood. Source of these receptors: a man older than 75 in good health. Each CDR3 is given with its conserved first and last residue. Rows give clone size only sometimes, using once, few, many, or a class for an expanded clone.

few	TRBV12-3/TRBV12-4	13	CASMDSGANVLTF
few	TRBV29-1	16	CSVDSRDRGSYNEQFF
.	TRBV29-1	11	CSVEDSYEQYF
.	TRBV18	14	CASSPAGDQETQYF
once	TRBV3-1	16	CASSQDRGPGANVLTF
.	TRBV28	13	CASTAPATDTQYF
few	TRBV2	15	CASRGPGQRSTEAFF
.	TRBV7-9	17	CASSWGLATPITDTQYF
.	TRBV7-9	17	CASSGNRGVKDKNIQYF
few	TRBV5-1	15	CASSTGGAGGNEQFF
few	TRBV7-2	13	CASSLAREYEQYF
few	TRBV14	15	CASSQDHNSRETQYF
.	TRBV9	16	CASSKRGSGGGEKLFF
few	TRBV20-1	14	CSARDLAGYNEQFF
few	TRBV5-1	15	CASSMTSGMNNEQFF
once	TRBV7-2	17	CAGSLARGLVSTGELFF
few	TRBV5-1	12	CASSPPGNEQFF